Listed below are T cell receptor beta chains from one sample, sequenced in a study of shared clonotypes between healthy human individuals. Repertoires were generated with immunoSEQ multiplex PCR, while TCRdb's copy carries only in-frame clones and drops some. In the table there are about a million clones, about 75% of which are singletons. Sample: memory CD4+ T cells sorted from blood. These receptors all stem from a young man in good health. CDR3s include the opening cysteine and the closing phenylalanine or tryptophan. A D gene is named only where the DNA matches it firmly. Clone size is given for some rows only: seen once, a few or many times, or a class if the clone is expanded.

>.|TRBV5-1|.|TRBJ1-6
CASGLTGSENSPLHF
TGCGCCAGCGGACTCACAGGGAGTGAGAATTCACCCCTCCACTTT
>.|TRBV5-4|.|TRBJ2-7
CASSLGTGTQAYEQYF
TGTGCCAGCAGCTTGGGAACCGGGACTCAAGCCTACGAGCAGTACTTC
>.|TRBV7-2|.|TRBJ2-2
CASSSIRNTGELFF
TGTGCCAGCAGCTCCATTAGGAACACCGGGGAGCTGTTTTTT
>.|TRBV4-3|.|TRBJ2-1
CASSQAALAEGGEQFF
TGCGCCAGCAGCCAAGCCGCGCTAGCGGAGGGGGGTGAGCAGTTCTTC
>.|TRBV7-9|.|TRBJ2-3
CASSRVASDTQYF
TGTGCCAGCAGCCGAGTAGCCTCTGATACGCAGTATTTT
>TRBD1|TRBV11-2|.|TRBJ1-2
CASSPYGQGAAGYTF
TGTGCCAGCAGCCCCTACGGACAGGGGGCGGCTGGCTACACCTTC
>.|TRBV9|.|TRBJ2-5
CASSVRDGRETQYF
TGTGCCAGCAGCGTAAGGGACGGCCGGGAGACCCAGTACTTC
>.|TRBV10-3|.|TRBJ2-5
CAIKLGRGVSETQYF
TGTGCCATCAAGTTGGGCAGGGGAGTTTCAGAGACCCAGTACTTC
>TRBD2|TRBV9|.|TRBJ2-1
CASSVEGGSYNEQFF
TGTGCCAGCAGCGTAGAAGGCGGGAGCTACAATGAGCAGTTCTTC
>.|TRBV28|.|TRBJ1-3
CASSSPRLDSGNTIYF
TGTGCCAGCAGTTCCCCCCGGTTGGACTCTGGAAACACCATATATTTT
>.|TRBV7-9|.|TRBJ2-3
CASSLGQNAPDTQYF
TGTGCCAGCAGCTTGGGTCAGAACGCGCCGGATACGCAGTATTTT
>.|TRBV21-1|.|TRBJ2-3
CASSKAIAVSTDTQYF
TGTGCCAGCAGCAAGGCCATAGCGGTTAGCACAGATACGCAGTATTTT
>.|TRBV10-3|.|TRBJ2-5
CAISDVGQQAETQYF
TGTGCCATCAGTGATGTCGGGCAGCAAGCAGAGACCCAGTACTTC
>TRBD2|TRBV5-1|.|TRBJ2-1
CASSLGTSGSYNEQFF
TGCGCCAGCAGCTTGGGGACTAGCGGAAGCTACAATGAGCAGTTCTTC
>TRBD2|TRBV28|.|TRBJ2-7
CASNGAASGTYEQYF
TGTGCCAGCAACGGTGCCGCTAGCGGTACCTACGAGCAGTACTTC
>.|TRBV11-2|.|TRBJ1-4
CASSLEGRGPNEKLFF
TGTGCCAGCAGCTTAGAAGGACGGGGCCCTAATGAAAAACTGTTTTTT
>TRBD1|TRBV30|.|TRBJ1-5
CAWRGQSNQPQHF
TGTGCCTGGCGGGGACAGAGCAATCAGCCCCAGCATTTT
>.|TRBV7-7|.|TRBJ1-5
CASSYYPRDPCNQPQHF
TGTGCTAGCAGCTATTACCCCCGGGACCCATGCAATCAGCCCCAGCATTTT
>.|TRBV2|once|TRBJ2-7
CASSKAAGQPRLKSYEQYF
TGTGCCAGCAGTAAGGCCGCTGGACAGCCACGACTGAAGTCGTACGAGCAGTACTTC
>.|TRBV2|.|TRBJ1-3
CASSTSGVPSGNTIYF
TGTGCCAGCAGTACATCAGGGGTACCCTCTGGAAACACCATATATTTT
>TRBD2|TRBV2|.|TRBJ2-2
CASRPASGSTGELFF
TGTGCCAGCAGACCCGCTAGCGGGAGCACCGGGGAGCTGTTTTTT
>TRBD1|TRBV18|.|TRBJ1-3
CASSPMGQGEGNTIYF
TGTGCCAGCTCACCGATGGGACAGGGAGAAGGAAACACCATATATTTT
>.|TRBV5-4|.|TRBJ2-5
CASSLGGRGSQETQYF
TGTGCCAGCAGCTTGGGGGGGCGGGGGAGTCAAGAGACCCAGTACTTC
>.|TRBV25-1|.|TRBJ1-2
CASSDPNYGYTF
TGTGCCAGCAGTGACCCTAACTATGGCTACACCTTC
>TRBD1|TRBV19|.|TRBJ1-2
CASSTPRDRDKIGYTF
TGTGCCAGTAGTACCCCCCGGGACAGGGACAAAATTGGCTACACCTTC
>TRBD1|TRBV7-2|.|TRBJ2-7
CASSLAMGQVTEQYF
TGTGCCAGCAGCTTAGCGATGGGACAGGTAACCGAGCAGTACTTC
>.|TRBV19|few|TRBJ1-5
CASSIEQVIRGQPQHF
TGTGCCAGTAGTATAGAACAGGTTATTAGGGGGCAGCCCCAGCATTTT
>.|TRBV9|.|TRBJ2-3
CASSVGRGTDTQYF
TGTGCCAGCAGCGTAGGGAGGGGCACAGATACGCAGTATTTT
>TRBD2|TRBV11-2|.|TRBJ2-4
CASSFRTSGGNIQYF
TGTGCCAGCAGCTTCCGGACTAGCGGGGGAAACATTCAGTACTTC
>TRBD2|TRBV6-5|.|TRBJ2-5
CASGSGSGGAFGTQYF
TGTGCCAGCGGTTCGGGTAGCGGGGGGGCTTTTGGGACCCAGTACTTC
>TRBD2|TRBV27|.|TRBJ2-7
CASSSPQAGGGEQYF
TGTGCCAGCAGTTCCCCCCAAGCGGGAGGTGGAGAGCAGTACTTC
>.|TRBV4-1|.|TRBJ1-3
CASSQAVHSSVSGNTIYF
TGCGCCAGCAGCCAAGCGGTCCATAGTTCGGTCTCTGGAAACACCATATATTTT
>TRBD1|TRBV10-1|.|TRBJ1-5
CASPGTGRHSNQPQHF
TGCGCCAGCCCCGGGACAGGGAGACATAGCAATCAGCCCCAGCATTTT
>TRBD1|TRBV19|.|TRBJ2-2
CASSISDRGSGELFF
TGTGCCAGTAGTATTTCGGACAGGGGGTCCGGGGAGCTGTTTTTT
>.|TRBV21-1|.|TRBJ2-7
CAGGANRTYEQYF
TGTGCAGGGGGGGCAAACCGCACCTACGAGCAGTACTTC
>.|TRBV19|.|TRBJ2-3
CASSIDPSTDTQYF
TGTGCCAGTAGTATAGATCCTAGCACAGATACGCAGTATTTT
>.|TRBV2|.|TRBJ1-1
CASRVDSSNTEAFF
TGTGCCAGCAGGGTTGACAGCTCCAACACTGAAGCTTTCTTT
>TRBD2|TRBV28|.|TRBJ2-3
CASPPSAGGRADTQYF
TGTGCCAGCCCACCAAGCGCGGGGGGGCGCGCAGATACGCAGTATTTT
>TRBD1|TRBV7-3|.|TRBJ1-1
CASSSQGAGTEAFF
TGTGCCAGCAGCTCTCAGGGGGCAGGCACTGAAGCTTTCTTT
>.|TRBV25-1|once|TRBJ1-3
CASSQGSWDTIYF
TGTGCCAGCAGTCAGGGGAGTTGGGACACCATATATTTT
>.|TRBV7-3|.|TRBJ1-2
CASSLQQGYGYTF
TGTGCCAGCAGCTTACAGCAAGGTTATGGCTACACCTTC
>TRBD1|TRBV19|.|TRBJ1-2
CASADRANYGYTF
TGTGCCAGCGCGGACAGGGCTAACTATGGCTACACCTTC
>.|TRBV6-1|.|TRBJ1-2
CASSRQDYGYTF
TGTGCCAGCAGCAGACAGGACTATGGCTACACCTTC
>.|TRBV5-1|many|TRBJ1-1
CASSLVAGNPEAFF
TGCGCCAGCAGCTTGGTTGCAGGGAACCCTGAAGCTTTCTTT
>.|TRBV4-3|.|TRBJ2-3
CASSQGVLAPTDTQYF
TGCGCCAGCAGCCAAGGGGTGCTAGCACCCACAGATACGCAGTATTTT
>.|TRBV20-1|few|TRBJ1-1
CSARSNTEAFF
TGCAGTGCTCGCTCGAACACTGAAGCTTTCTTT